A single sample is the source of the 24 T cell receptor beta chains below, sequenced in a study of blood T cell repertoires in COVID-19. Using immunoSEQ multiplex PCR, the repertoire was profiled, and TCRdb retains in-frame clones only, with some absent. This table has some 230,000 clones, 86% appearing once. Material for sequencing was peripheral blood. These receptors originate from a woman between 45 and 65 years old with COVID-19, enrolled during active disease.

This chain connects TRBV5-1 to TRBJ1-2; 7 nucleotides agree with TRBD1. J lost 6 bases, V lost 4 bases, and 9 bases had no gene match. Germline V gene sequence: CDR1 SGHRS, CDR2 YFSETQ. This CDR3 has 14 residues. CDR3 nucleotides: TGCGCCAGCAGCGTCTCCGGGACAGAAAATGGCTACACCTTC. Protein product: CASSVSGTENGYTF.

Only one count was recorded for this clone. The V call is TRBV19, the J call TRBJ2-2; maybe TRBD2 (6 bases). Germline V gives CDR1 LNHDA, CDR2 SQIVND (reference sequence). Between the trimmed V and J ends, which lost 2 bases and 1 base, there was a span of 8 bases. The CDR3 spans 15 residues. The CDR3 coding sequence is TGTGCCAGTAGTATATGGGGACTGAACACCGGGGAGCTGTTTTTT. The encoded protein is CASSIWGLNTGELFF.

The rearrangement uses TRBV30 and TRBJ1-1, with 8 bases lining up with TRBD1. Losses at the gene ends were 5 bases for V and 3 bases for J; bases not matched to a gene: 2. The CDR3 has 12 amino acids. Germline V gives CDR1 GTSNPN, CDR2 SVGIG (reference sequence). This CDR3 reads CAWRQGYTEAFF. The CDR3 DNA reads as TGTGCCTGGCGACAGGGGTACACTGAAGCTTTCTTT. Based on the CDR3 plus reference TRBV30 and TRBJ1-1, the full variable domain is SQTIHQWPATLVQPVGSPLSLECTVEGTSNPNLYWYRQAAGRGLQLLFYSVGIGQISSEVPQNLSASRPQDRQFILSSKKLLLSDSGFYLCAWRQGYTEAFFGQGTRLTVV.

The CDR3 region has the DNA TGTGCCAGCAGCGTGACAGGAGATCGCTACACCTTC. Amino acids: CASSVTGDRYTF. The rearrangement joins TRBV9 to TRBJ1-2, with D perhaps TRBD1 (6 bases). V lost 2 bases and J lost 9, with 11 bases in between. The germline gives CDR1 SGDLS, CDR2 YYNGEE. The CDR3 is 12 residues long.

The chain is built from TRBV2 and TRBJ1-2, with 9 bases aligning to TRBD1. The trim removed 3 bases at V and 10 bases at J, leaving 9 bases unmatched. From germline, CDR1 is SNHLY and CDR2 FYNNEI. The CDR3 contains 14 residues. CDR3 DNA sequence: TGTGCCAGCAGTGAGGAGGGGGACAGGGACGCCTACACCTTC. Residues: CASSEEGDRDAYTF.

V and J are TRBV7-9 and TRBJ1-4, with TRBD1 matching over 11 bases. This CDR3 has 15 residues. The J segment lost 6 bases and the V segment lost 3 bases, leaving 3 bases of the junction unmatched. From germline, CDR1 is SEHNR and CDR2 FQNEAQ (reference sequence). For the CDR3, the DNA is TGTGCCAGCAGCTTCGGGACAGGGGGGGATGAAAAACTGTTTTTT. It encodes CASSFGTGGDEKLFF.

The chain is built from TRBV18 and TRBJ1-1, with unresolved D. With 4 bases removed from V and 0 bases from J, the gap between germline ends came to 15 bases. CDR1 KGHSH and CDR2 LQKENI come from the germline V gene. This CDR3 contains 16 residues. This CDR3 is CASSQSRGVMNTEAFF. CDR3 DNA: TGTGCCAGCTCACAGTCTCGGGGAGTGATGAACACTGAAGCTTTCTTT.

V usage is TRBV9 and J usage is TRBJ2-7; 9 bases map to TRBD2. This CDR3 has 17 residues. Trimming cost V 4 bases and J 3 bases; bases outside gene matches: 14. CDR1 SGDLS and CDR2 YYNGEE come from the germline V gene. The CDR3 spells CASSPPGGGAPGYEQYF. The CDR3, as DNA: TGTGCCAGCAGCCCCCCGGGCGGGGGGGCCCCGGGCTACGAGCAGTACTTC.

The J gene is TRBJ1-2, the V gene TRBV20-1, with a tentative D call TRBD1 (5 bases). In germline, CDR1 is DFQATT, CDR2 SNEGSKA (reference sequence). V was clipped by 6 bases and J by 7 bases, with 12 bases between them. The CDR3 runs 11 residues. The CDR3 spells CSARTLAGYTF. CDR3 in DNA: TGCAGTGCGCGGACATTAGCTGGCTACACCTTC.

The V call is TRBV20-1, the J call TRBJ2-3; 8 bases line up with TRBD2. Germline V CDR1 and CDR2: DFQATT, SNEGSKA (reference sequence). The ends lost 3 bases at V and 1 base at J; junction bases unmatched: 12. This CDR3 comprises 17 residues. The CDR3 spells CSASPISSGFRTDTQYF. CDR3 nucleotide sequence: TGCAGTGCTAGTCCCATTTCTAGCGGGTTCCGCACAGATACGCAGTATTTT.

The genes are TRBV21-1 and TRBJ1-2; the DNA was not compared with TRBD1, the D call given in the table. TRBV21-1 is a known pseudogene. This CDR3 contains 16 residues. This CDR3 is CASSKEGQGANYGYTF. For the CDR3, the DNA is TGTGCCAGCAGCAAAGAAGGACAGGGAGCTAACTATGGCTACACCTTC.

The chain employs TRBV2 and TRBJ1-6, with 9 bases matching TRBD1. V lost 4 bases and J lost 8; bases outside the gene matches: 3. Germline V CDR1 and CDR2: SNHLY, FYNNEI. The length of the CDR3 is 14 residues. In nucleotides, the CDR3 is TGTGCCAGCAGTGTAAGGGACAGGGATTCACCCCTCCACTTT. Translating it yields CASSVRDRDSPLHF.

The V call is TRBV2, the J call TRBJ1-1; TRBD1 matches at 12 bases. Trimming at V came to 4 bases and at J to 7 bases, leaving 4 bases not matched to a gene. This CDR3 spans 14 amino acids. Germline V gene lookup returns CDR1 SNHLY and CDR2 FYNNEI. The DNA of the CDR3 is TGTGCCAGCAGTGTTGGGGACAGGGGGCTTGAAGCTTTCTTT. It codes for CASSVGDRGLEAFF.

The V and J genes are TRBV24-1 and TRBJ2-2, with TRBD1 matching over 10 bases. Germline V CDR1 and CDR2: KGHDR, SFDVKD. This CDR3 has 16 residues. V shed 4 bases and J 5 bases; nucleotides not matched to a gene: 6. CDR3 sequence reads: CATSDPGQGETGELFF. The CDR3, as DNA: TGTGCCACCAGTGACCCCGGACAGGGGGAAACCGGGGAGCTGTTTTTT.

The V gene is TRBV12-5, the J gene TRBJ1-2; TRBD1 might be the D (5 bases). This CDR3 is 14 amino acids long. The germline V gene encodes CDR1 LGHNT and CDR2 FRNRAP. V was trimmed by 7 bases and J by 3 bases, leaving 15 bases between them. In DNA, the CDR3 is TGTGCTAGTGCTAACCCCCGCAGGGACTATGGCTACACCTTC. Its translation: CASANPRRDYGYTF.

The rearrangement uses TRBV5-1 and TRBJ2-7; D is perhaps TRBD1 (5 bases). The CDR3 is 16 residues long. V was pared by 0 bases and J by 6 bases, with 19 bases between. Germline V lookup: CDR1 SGHRS, CDR2 YFSETQ. CDR3 residues: CASSLASGIPSGEQYF. DNA of the CDR3: TGCGCCAGCAGCTTGGCCTCAGGGATCCCCTCCGGCGAGCAGTACTTC.

The CDR3 DNA reads as TGCGCCAGCAGCGGCAACCAGGGGGCAGGTGGCTACACCTTC. It codes for CASSGNQGAGGYTF. V and J are TRBV5-1 and TRBJ1-2, with 8 positions matching TRBD1. The CDR3 is made up of 14 amino acids. The germline V gene has CDR1 SGHRS and CDR2 YFSETQ. V trimming: 4 bases; J trimming: 7 bases; junction bases outside the gene matches: 9.

The V gene is TRBV11-3, the J gene TRBJ1-6, with 9 bases aligning to TRBD1. With V trimmed by 3 bases and J by 2 bases, 5 bases remained unmatched. Germline V gives CDR1 SGHNT, CDR2 YENEEA. The CDR3 is 17 amino acids. DNA for the CDR3: TGTGCCAGCAGCTTTCTGGGGACAGGGACCTATAATTCACCCCTCCACTTT. Translation gives CASSFLGTGTYNSPLHF. Looking up the rest from reference TRBV11-3 and TRBJ1-6 gives the full variable domain: EAGVVQSPRYKIIEKKQPVAFWCNPISGHNTLYWYLQNLGQGPELLIRYENEEAVDDSQLPKDRFSAERLKGVDSTLKIQPAELGDSAVYLCASSFLGTGTYNSPLHFGNGTRLTVT.

The chain joins TRBV28 to TRBJ2-2, with TRBD1 as a possible D gene (5 bases). Looked up from germline, CDR1 is MDHEN and CDR2 is SYDVKM. V was shortened by 5 bases and J by 8 bases, with 15 bases between the two germline ends. This CDR3 region has 14 residues. CDR3 sequence: CASSAPSGKGELFF. For the CDR3, the DNA is TGTGCCAGCAGTGCCCCCTCAGGGAAAGGGGAGCTGTTTTTT.

The gene calls are TRBV28 and TRBJ1-5, with D unclear. The V end was cut by 3 bases, the J end by 0 bases, with 9 bases between. The germline V gene encodes CDR1 MDHEN and CDR2 SYDVKM. CDR3 size: 15 residues. DNA of the CDR3: TGTGCCAGCAGTTTGGCACTAATTAGCAATCAGCCCCAGCATTTT. This translates into CASSLALISNQPQHF.

The V gene is TRBV15, the J gene TRBJ1-3; 8 bases map to TRBD1. The CDR3 spans 15 residues. With V trimmed by 5 bases and J by 2 bases, 5 bases remained unmatched. Germline loops: CDR1 LNHNV, CDR2 YYDKDF (reference sequence). The CDR3 DNA sequence: TGTGCCACCAGCGTTCCCAGGGGGCCTGGAAACACCATATATTTT. Translation gives CATSVPRGPGNTIYF.

The gene calls are TRBV6-5 and TRBJ1-1; tentative D call: TRBD1 (6 bases). The CDR3 extends over 13 amino acids. CDR1 MNHEY and CDR2 SVGAGI come from the germline V gene. The V end lost 5 bases, the J end lost 1 base, and 8 bases lay between the germline ends. The CDR3 bases are TGTGCCAGCAGTAAGACAGGGAACACTGAAGCTTTCTTT. It yields the protein CASSKTGNTEAFF.

The V gene is TRBV3-1 (or the pseudogene TRBV3-2), the J gene TRBJ2-5, with D maybe TRBD2 (5 bases). This CDR3 region has 15 residues. From germline, CDR1 is LGHDT and CDR2 YNNKEL (reference sequence). Trimming shortened V by 6 bases and J by 2 bases, and 16 bases separated the two germline ends. CDR3 bases: TGTGCCAGCAGTGAGGGTGGGCTGGCTCAAGAGACCCAGTACTTC. This gives the protein CASSEGGLAQETQYF.

This chain connects TRBV19 to TRBJ1-5, with TRBD1 identical over 7 bases. With V trimmed by 7 bases and J by 1 base, 7 bases remained unmatched. CDR3 size: 15 residues. CDR1 and CDR2 (germline): LNHDA, SQIVND (reference sequence). CDR3 residues: CASNQDRRSNQPQHF. CDR3 nucleotide sequence: TGTGCCAGTAATCAGGACAGGAGGAGCAATCAGCCCCAGCATTTT.